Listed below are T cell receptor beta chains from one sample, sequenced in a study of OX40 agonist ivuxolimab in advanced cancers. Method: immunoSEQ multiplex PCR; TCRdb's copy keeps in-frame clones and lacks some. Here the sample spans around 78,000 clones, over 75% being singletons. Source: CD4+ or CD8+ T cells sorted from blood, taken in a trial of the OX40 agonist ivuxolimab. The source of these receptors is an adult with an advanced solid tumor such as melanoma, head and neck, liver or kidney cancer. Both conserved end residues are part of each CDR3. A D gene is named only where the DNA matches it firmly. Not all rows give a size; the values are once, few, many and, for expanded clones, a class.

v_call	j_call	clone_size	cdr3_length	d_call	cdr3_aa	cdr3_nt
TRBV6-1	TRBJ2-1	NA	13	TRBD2	CASSTSGIDEQFF	TGTGCCAGCAGCACTAGCGGGATCGATGAGCAGTTCTTC
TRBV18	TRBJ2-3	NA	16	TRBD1	CASSPLGQGATDTQYF	TGTGCCAGCTCACCACTTGGTCAGGGGGCGACAGATACGCAGTATTTT
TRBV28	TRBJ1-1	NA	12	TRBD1	CAVQTGLPEAFF	TGTGCCGTCCAGACAGGGTTGCCTGAAGCTTTCTTT
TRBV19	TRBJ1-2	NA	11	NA	CASSYRDGYTF	TGTGCCAGTAGTTACAGGGATGGCTACACCTTC
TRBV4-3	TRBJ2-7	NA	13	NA	CASSQEGFGEQYF	TGCGCCAGCAGCCAAGAAGGCTTCGGCGAGCAGTACTTC
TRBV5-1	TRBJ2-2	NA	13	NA	CASSRGGTGELFF	TGCGCCAGCAGCCGGGGAGGAACCGGGGAGCTGTTTTTT
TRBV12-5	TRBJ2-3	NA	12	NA	CASGTAVDTQYF	TGTGCTAGTGGTACGGCGGTCGATACGCAGTATTTT
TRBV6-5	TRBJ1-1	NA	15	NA	CASSRTPFEYTEAFF	TGTGCCAGCAGCCGGACCCCGTTCGAATACACTGAAGCTTTCTTT
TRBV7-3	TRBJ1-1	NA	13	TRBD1	CASSPTGGTEAFF	TGTGCCAGCAGCCCGACAGGGGGCACTGAAGCTTTCTTT
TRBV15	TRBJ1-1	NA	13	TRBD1	CATSARQGGGAFF	TGTGCCACCAGCGCCCGACAGGGGGGCGGGGCTTTCTTT
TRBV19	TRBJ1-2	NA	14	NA	CASTPPGRGYGYTF	TGTGCCAGTACCCCCCCGGGCAGGGGATATGGCTACACCTTC
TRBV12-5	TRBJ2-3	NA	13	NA	CASGKGDTDTQYF	TGTGCTAGTGGAAAGGGGGATACAGATACGCAGTATTTT
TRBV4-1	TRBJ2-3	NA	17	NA	CASSQGDYPTRTDTQYF	TGCGCCAGCAGCCAAGGAGACTACCCAACTCGCACAGATACGCAGTATTTT
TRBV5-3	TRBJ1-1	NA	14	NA	CASSLRAGPTEAFF	TGTGCCAGCAGCTTGCGGGCAGGGCCCACTGAAGCTTTCTTT
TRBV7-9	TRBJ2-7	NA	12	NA	CASSPTLGVAYF	TGTGCCAGCAGCCCAACGCTGGGCGTGGCCTACTTC
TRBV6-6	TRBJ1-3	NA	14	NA	CASKSLNSGNTIYF	TGTGCCAGCAAATCCCTGAACTCTGGAAACACCATATATTTT
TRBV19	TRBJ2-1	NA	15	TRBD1	CASRADAGGYNEQFF	TGTGCCAGTAGGGCAGATGCAGGGGGATACAATGAGCAGTTCTTC
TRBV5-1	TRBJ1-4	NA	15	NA	CASSTSQGAGEKLFF	TGCGCCAGCAGCACCTCACAGGGTGCGGGTGAAAAACTGTTTTTT
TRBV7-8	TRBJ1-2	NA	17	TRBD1	CASSPRGGTDTRAGYTF	TGTGCCAGCAGCCCTAGGGGGGGGACAGACACTCGCGCTGGCTACACCTTC
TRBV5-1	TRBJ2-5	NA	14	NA	CASRPATQKETQYF	TGCGCCAGCCGCCCAGCGACACAAAAAGAGACCCAGTACTTC
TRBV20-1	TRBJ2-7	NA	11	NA	CSYQQGDEQYF	TGCAGTTACCAACAGGGCGACGAGCAGTACTTC
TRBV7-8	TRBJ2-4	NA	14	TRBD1	CASSPGRTGNIQYF	TGTGCCAGCAGCCCCGGCCGGACAGGGAACATTCAGTACTTC
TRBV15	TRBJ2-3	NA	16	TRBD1	CATSRDPGTGKDTQYF	TGTGCCACCAGCAGAGACCCGGGGACAGGGAAAGATACGCAGTATTTT
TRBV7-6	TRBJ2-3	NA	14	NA	CASSPQASTDTQYF	TGTGCCAGCAGCCCCCAGGCTAGCACAGATACGCAGTATTTT
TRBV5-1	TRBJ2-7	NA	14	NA	CASSFDQGAYEQYF	TGCGCCAGCAGCTTTGATCAGGGAGCCTACGAGCAGTACTTC
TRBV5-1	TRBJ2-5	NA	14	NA	CASSLIRLGETQYF	TGCGCCAGCAGCCTGATCAGGTTGGGAGAGACCCAGTACTTC
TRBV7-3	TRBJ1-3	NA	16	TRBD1	CASSLTGGLSGNTIYF	TGTGCCAGCAGCTTAACAGGGGGCCTCTCTGGAAACACCATATATTTT
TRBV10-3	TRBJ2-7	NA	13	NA	CAISTDFSYEQYF	TGTGCCATCAGTACAGACTTTTCCTACGAGCAGTACTTC
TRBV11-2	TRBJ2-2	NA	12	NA	CASSLDTGELFF	TGTGCCAGCAGCTTAGACACCGGGGAGCTGTTTTTT
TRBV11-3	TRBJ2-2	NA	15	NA	CASTPDLGNTGELFF	TGTGCCAGCACCCCGGACCTTGGGAACACCGGGGAGCTGTTTTTT
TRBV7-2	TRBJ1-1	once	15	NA	CASSVEQGSQTEAFF	TGTGCCAGCAGCGTAGAACAGGGATCGCAGACTGAAGCTTTCTTT
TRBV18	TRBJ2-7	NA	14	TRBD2	CASSPGLGSYEQYF	TGTGCCAGCTCACCGGGACTAGGCTCCTACGAGCAGTACTTC
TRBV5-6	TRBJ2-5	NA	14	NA	CASSLPGLAETQYF	TGTGCCAGCAGCTTGCCGGGACTTGCCGAGACCCAGTACTTC
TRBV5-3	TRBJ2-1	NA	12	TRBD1	CARRDRGNEQFF	TGTGCCAGAAGGGACAGGGGCAATGAGCAGTTCTTC
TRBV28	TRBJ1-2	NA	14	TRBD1	CASSRGTGSYGYTF	TGTGCCAGCAGTCGCGGGACAGGGTCTTATGGCTACACCTTC
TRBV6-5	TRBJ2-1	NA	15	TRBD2	CASNHGVAGNNEQFF	TGTGCCAGCAACCACGGGGTAGCGGGAAACAATGAGCAGTTCTTC
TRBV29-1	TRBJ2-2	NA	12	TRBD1	CSVRQGTGELFF	TGCAGCGTTCGACAGGGGACCGGGGAGCTGTTTTTT
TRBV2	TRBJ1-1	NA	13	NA	CASRLGRQAEAFF	TGTGCCAGCAGGCTGGGACGCCAGGCTGAAGCTTTCTTT
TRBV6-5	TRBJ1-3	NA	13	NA	CASTEPGGNTIYF	TGTGCCAGCACTGAACCGGGGGGAAACACCATATATTTT
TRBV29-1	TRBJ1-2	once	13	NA	CSVEEEDGYGYTF	TGCAGCGTTGAAGAGGAAGATGGCTATGGCTACACCTTC
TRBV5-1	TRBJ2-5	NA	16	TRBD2	CASRSRLAGVQETQYF	TGCGCCAGCAGAAGCCGACTAGCGGGAGTTCAAGAGACCCAGTACTTC
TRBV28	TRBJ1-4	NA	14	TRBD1	CASSPGQGVEKLFF	TGTGCCAGCAGTCCGGGACAGGGAGTAGAAAAACTGTTTTTT
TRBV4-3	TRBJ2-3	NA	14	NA	CASSQDTRTDTQYF	TGCGCCAGCAGCCAAGATACGAGGACAGATACGCAGTATTTT
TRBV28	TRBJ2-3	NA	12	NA	CASRAAAGRQYF	TGTGCCAGCAGGGCGGCGGCAGGCAGGCAGTATTTT
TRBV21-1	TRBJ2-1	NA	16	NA	CASSKALGLITREQFF	TGTGCCAGCAGCAAGGCCCTGGGCCTGATCACACGGGAGCAGTTCTTC